Listed below are T cell receptor beta chains from one sample, sequenced in a study of blood T cell repertoires in COVID-19. Generated by immunoSEQ multiplex PCR, the TCRdb table keeps only in-frame clones and is missing some. The data contain about 250,000 clones, 85% to 90% of them seen just once; the ten biggest clones take up under 3%. Sequenced material: PBMCs or T cells enriched from blood (not recorded which). Source of these receptors: a woman aged 18-29 years who had recovered from COVID-19. Both conserved end residues are part of each CDR3. The D gene is left open where the match is weak. Clone size is given for some rows only: seen once, a few or many times, or a class if the clone is expanded.

v_call: TRBV9
j_call: TRBJ2-3
d_call: NA
clone_size: NA
cdr3_aa: CASSAGEGVADTQYF
cdr3_nt: TGTGCCAGCAGCGCTGGGGAGGGGGTGGCAGATACGCAGTATTTT

v_call: TRBV4-2
j_call: TRBJ1-2
d_call: NA
clone_size: NA
cdr3_aa: CASSQETADPNYGYTF
cdr3_nt: TGTGCCAGCAGCCAAGAAACGGCGGATCCTAACTATGGCTACACCTTC

v_call: TRBV19
j_call: TRBJ1-1
d_call: NA
clone_size: NA
cdr3_aa: CATKGRERTEAFF
cdr3_nt: TGTGCCACCAAGGGGCGTGAACGAACTGAAGCTTTCTTT

v_call: TRBV15
j_call: TRBJ2-5
d_call: NA
clone_size: NA
cdr3_aa: CATSSKTDQAETQYF
cdr3_nt: TGTGCCACCAGCAGTAAAACAGATCAGGCAGAGACCCAGTACTTC

v_call: TRBV18
j_call: TRBJ2-2
d_call: NA
clone_size: few
cdr3_aa: CASSPRQNTGELFF
cdr3_nt: TGTGCCAGCTCACCAAGACAGAACACCGGGGAGCTGTTTTTT

v_call: TRBV19
j_call: TRBJ2-7
d_call: TRBD1
clone_size: NA
cdr3_aa: CASSIRDRDDEQYF
cdr3_nt: TGTGCCAGTAGTATCCGGGACAGGGACGACGAGCAGTACTTC

v_call: TRBV7-8
j_call: TRBJ1-1
d_call: TRBD1
clone_size: NA
cdr3_aa: CASSLGQGANTEAFF
cdr3_nt: TGTGCCAGCAGCTTGGGACAGGGGGCCAACACTGAAGCTTTCTTT

v_call: TRBV6-5
j_call: TRBJ1-2
d_call: TRBD1
clone_size: NA
cdr3_aa: CASSRQGRANYGYTF
cdr3_nt: TGTGCCAGCAGTAGACAGGGGAGGGCTAACTATGGCTACACCTTC

v_call: TRBV9
j_call: TRBJ2-1
d_call: NA
clone_size: once
cdr3_aa: CASSVVGGAYNEQFF
cdr3_nt: TGTGCCAGCAGCGTAGTTGGAGGGGCCTACAATGAGCAGTTCTTC

v_call: TRBV5-6
j_call: TRBJ1-5
d_call: NA
clone_size: NA
cdr3_aa: CASSAYGGSNQPQHF
cdr3_nt: TGTGCCAGCAGCGCATATGGGGGGAGCAATCAGCCCCAGCATTTT

v_call: TRBV27
j_call: TRBJ2-1
d_call: NA
clone_size: NA
cdr3_aa: CASSPKTQGSEQFF
cdr3_nt: TGTGCCAGCAGTCCCAAAACCCAGGGTAGTGAGCAGTTCTTC

v_call: TRBV18
j_call: TRBJ1-2
d_call: NA
clone_size: once
cdr3_aa: CASSPAGTTNYGYTF
cdr3_nt: TGTGCCAGCTCACCCGCCGGGACAACTAACTATGGCTACACCTTC

v_call: TRBV18
j_call: TRBJ1-5
d_call: NA
clone_size: few
cdr3_aa: CASSPTGNRAQPQHF
cdr3_nt: TGTGCCAGCTCACCAACAGGGAATCGAGCTCAGCCCCAGCATTTT

v_call: TRBV27
j_call: TRBJ1-6
d_call: NA
clone_size: NA
cdr3_aa: CASSFDNSPLHF
cdr3_nt: TGTGCCAGCAGTTTCGATAATTCACCCCTCCACTTT

v_call: TRBV3-1/TRBV3-2
j_call: TRBJ2-7
d_call: TRBD1
clone_size: NA
cdr3_aa: CASRQGQGYEQYF
cdr3_nt: TGTGCCAGCAGGCAGGGACAGGGATACGAGCAGTACTTC

v_call: TRBV10-3
j_call: TRBJ2-3
d_call: NA
clone_size: NA
cdr3_aa: CAISGGGSESTDTQYF
cdr3_nt: TGTGCCATCAGTGGTGGCGGTTCCGAAAGCACAGATACGCAGTATTTT

v_call: TRBV7-6
j_call: TRBJ2-3
d_call: TRBD2
clone_size: NA
cdr3_aa: CASSFLQRGPVTDTQYF
cdr3_nt: TGTGCCAGCAGCTTTCTCCAGCGGGGTCCCGTCACAGATACGCAGTATTTT

v_call: TRBV28
j_call: TRBJ1-1
d_call: TRBD1
clone_size: NA
cdr3_aa: CASRRRDRGRGTEAFF
cdr3_nt: TGTGCCAGCAGACGCCGGGACAGGGGGCGAGGTACTGAAGCTTTCTTT